These 10 T cell receptor beta chains originate from one sample sequenced in a study of blood T cells in healthy people across ages. The use of a sample-barcoded 5' primer and a J-beta primer mix characterized a second PCR of about 7 to 12 cycles. TCRdb analysed the 5' RACE reads with MiXCR anew, one entry per CDR3 protein. The sample lists approximately 810,000 distinct CDR3 sequences, about 34% occurring once. Sequencing was carried out using blood. Receptor source: a man between 18 and 29 years old in good health.

The genes are TRBV24-1 and TRBJ2-5, with TRBD1 matching over 10 bases. This CDR3 has 13 amino acids. Germline CDR1 reads KGHDR; CDR2 reads SFDVKD. The V segment lost 9 bases and the J segment 3 bases; nucleotides outside the gene matches: 3. The CDR3, as DNA: TGTGCCACCGGGGGACAGGGGAAAGAGACCCAGTACTTC. Translating gives CATGGQGKETQYF.

The chain couples TRBV6-2 or TRBV6-3 to TRBJ2-5; perhaps TRBD1 as D (6 bases). Germline values: CDR1 MNHEY, CDR2 SVGEGT. Trimming removed 6 bases from V and 11 bases from J, with 22 bases in between. The CDR3 length is 14 residues. This CDR3 reads CASSPAGAGNEQYF. The DNA for the CDR3 is TGTGCCAGCAGCCCCGCAGGGGCCGGCAATGAGCAGTACTTC.

This sequence joins TRBV6-5 and TRBJ1-6; tentative D call: TRBD1 (6 bases). Per germline, CDR1 MNHEY and CDR2 SVGAGI. Between the trimmed V and J ends, which lost 6 bases and 2 bases, there was a span of 11 bases. This CDR3 region has 15 residues. The CDR3 bases are TGTGCCAGCAGAGGGGGAGCCCCCTATAATTCACCCCTCCACTTT. This sequence encodes CASRGGAPYNSPLHF.

The rearrangement uses TRBV5-1 and TRBJ2-3; D may be TRBD1 (6 bases). CDR1 SGHRS and CDR2 YFSETQ come from the germline V gene. V was cut by 2 bases and J by 6 bases, with 13 bases left in between. This CDR3 region has 14 residues. The CDR3 nucleotides are TGCGCCAGCAGCTTTGTTTCAGGGGCCGATACGCAGTATTTT. It translates to CASSFVSGADTQYF.

This clonotype has ten or more counts. V and J are TRBV20-1 and TRBJ1-2; no reliable D call. Trimming took 5 bases from V and 6 from J, leaving 16 bases between them. The CDR3 contains 13 residues. The germline V gene encodes CDR1 DFQATT and CDR2 SNEGSKA (reference sequence). The CDR3 sequence is CSAYPDGPNGYTF. The CDR3, as DNA: TGCAGTGCTTACCCCGATGGGCCAAATGGCTACACCTTC.

This clonotype was counted only a few times. CDR3 coding DNA: TGTGCCAGCAGTTCCCGCGGGTCTGGGGGCACGACAGATACGCAGTATTTT. Residues: CASSSRGSGGTTDTQYF. The chain employs TRBV12-3 or TRBV12-4 and TRBJ2-3; perhaps TRBD1 as D (6 bases). The CDR3 runs to 17 residues. The V end lost 4 bases, the J end lost 3 bases, and 20 bases lay between the germline ends.

V and J are TRBV3-1 and TRBJ2-5; a possible D gene is TRBD2 (5 bases). Trimming cost V 2 bases and J 4 bases, with 14 bases left between them. Germline V CDR1 and CDR2: LGHDT, YNNKEL (reference sequence). The CDR3 totals 15 residues. The CDR3 DNA reads as TGTGCCAGCAGCCAAAGTGACCCGGCGGGAGAGACCCAGTACTTC. Protein sequence: CASSQSDPAGETQYF.

V gene TRBV3-1 combines with J gene TRBJ2-5, with D unresolved. V was trimmed by 0 bases and J by 7 bases, leaving 15 bases between them. This CDR3 region has 15 residues. Germline loops: CDR1 LGHDT, CDR2 YNNKEL (reference sequence). The CDR3 loop is CASSQEMKGAGTQYF. The CDR3 bases are TGTGCCAGCAGCCAAGAAATGAAGGGCGCAGGGACCCAGTACTTC.

This chain's CDR3 is CASSQALGGTGSEKLFF. CDR3 DNA: TGCGCCAGCAGCCAAGCACTCGGAGGGACAGGCAGCGAAAAACTGTTTTTT. This chain links TRBV4-3 with TRBJ1-4; the match to TRBD1 covers 8 bases. Germline CDR1 LGHNA, CDR2 YSLEER. V trimming: 1 base; J trimming: 8 bases; junction bases outside the gene matches: 12. The CDR3 length is 17 residues.

This chain uses TRBV5-5 with TRBJ2-1; D is possibly TRBD1 or TRBD2 (5 bases each). From germline, CDR1 is SGHKS and CDR2 YYEKEE (reference sequence). Trimming removed 1 base at V and 10 bases at J, with 27 bases between. This CDR3 is built from 18 residues. CDR3 coding DNA: TGTGCCAGCAGCTTGACTTTTTGGTGGGACCTCCCTAGAGGGGAGCAGTTCTTC. This sequence encodes CASSLTFWWDLPRGEQFF.